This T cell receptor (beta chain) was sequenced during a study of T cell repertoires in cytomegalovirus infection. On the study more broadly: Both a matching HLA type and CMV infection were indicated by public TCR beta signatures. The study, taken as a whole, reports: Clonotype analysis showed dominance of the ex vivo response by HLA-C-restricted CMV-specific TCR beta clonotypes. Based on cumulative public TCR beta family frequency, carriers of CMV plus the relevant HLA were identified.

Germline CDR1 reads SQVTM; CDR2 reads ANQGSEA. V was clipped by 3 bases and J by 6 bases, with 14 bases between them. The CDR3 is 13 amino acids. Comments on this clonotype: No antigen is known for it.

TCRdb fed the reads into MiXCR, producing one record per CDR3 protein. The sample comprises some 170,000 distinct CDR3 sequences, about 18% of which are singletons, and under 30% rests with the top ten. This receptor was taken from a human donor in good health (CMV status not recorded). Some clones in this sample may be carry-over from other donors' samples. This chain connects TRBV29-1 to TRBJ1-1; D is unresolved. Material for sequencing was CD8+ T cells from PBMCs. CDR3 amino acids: CSVEGPRASEAFF. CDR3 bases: TGCAGCGTTGAGGGCCCACGGGCCTCTGAAGCTTTCTTT. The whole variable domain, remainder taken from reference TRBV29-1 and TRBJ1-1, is SAVISQKPSRDICQRGTSLTIQCQVDSQVTMMFWYRQQPGQSLTLIATANQGSEATYESGFVIDKFPISRPNLTFSTLTVSNMSPEDSSIYLCSVEGPRASEAFFGQGTRLTVV.